These 20 T cell receptor beta chains originate from one sample sequenced in a study of blood T cell repertoires in COVID-19. Sequencing used immunoSEQ multiplex PCR; TCRdb keeps in-frame clones, though not all of them. The sample contains about 90,000 clones, 80% of which appear only once. What was sequenced was peripheral blood. All receptors come from a woman aged 70 to 79 with acute or convalescent COVID-19.

This chain joins TRBV6-4 and TRBJ1-2, with a possible D match to TRBD1 (5 bases). V was trimmed by 0 bases and J by 4 bases, leaving 12 bases between them. Germline V CDR1 and CDR2: MRHNA, SNTAGT. The CDR3 extends over 15 amino acids. The DNA of the CDR3 is TGTGCCAGCAGTGACTCTGCCAGGGAGGCCTATGGCTACACCTTC. This sequence encodes CASSDSAREAYGYTF.

The chain has TRBV29-1 and TRBJ1-3; no clear D. The germline V and J ends were trimmed by 4 bases and 4 bases, with 8 bases remaining between them. The CDR3 is 12 residues long. Germline lookup yields CDR1 SQVTM and CDR2 ANQGSEA. In DNA, the CDR3 is TGCAGCGTTGTTATCCAGGGAAACACCATATATTTT. Its translation: CSVVIQGNTIYF.

The chain is built from TRBV12-3 or TRBV12-4 and TRBJ1-2; D is unclear. Trimming removed 1 base at V and 6 bases at J, with 9 bases between. CDR3 length: 13 residues. The CDR3 bases are TGTGCCAGCAGTTTAGGGGCACGGAATGGCTACACCTTC. Its protein product is CASSLGARNGYTF.

V and J are TRBV7-9 and TRBJ2-5; TRBD1 matches at 7 bases. V gave up 1 base and J gave up 5 bases; unmatched junction bases: 7. CDR1 SEHNR and CDR2 FQNEAQ come from the germline V gene (reference sequence). The CDR3 contains 15 residues. CDR3 bases: TGTGCCAGCAGCTTAGGTGGGACAGCGACGGAGACCCAGTACTTC. Amino acids: CASSLGGTATETQYF.

The chain couples TRBV28 to TRBJ2-2; a possible D gene is TRBD1 (6 bases). CDR1 MDHEN and CDR2 SYDVKM come from the germline V gene. Trimming took 5 bases from V and 5 from J, leaving 6 bases between them. The CDR3 contains 12 residues. This chain's CDR3 is CASSRGTGELFF. CDR3 bases: TGTGCCAGCAGTAGGGGGACCGGGGAGCTGTTTTTT.

The rearrangement links TRBV7-2 to TRBJ2-7; D is perhaps TRBD1 (5 bases). The CDR3 has 14 residues. V was shortened by 4 bases and J by 2 bases, with 12 bases between the two germline ends. The germline gives CDR1 SGHTA, CDR2 FQGNSA. CDR3 DNA sequence: TGTGCCAGCAGCTCTATGACAGTACCCTACGAGCAGTACTTC. This encodes CASSSMTVPYEQYF.

The chain employs TRBV15 and TRBJ2-7; TRBD2 matches at 11 bases. This CDR3 is 16 amino acids long. J lost 2 bases, V lost 3 bases, and 6 bases had no gene match. The germline V gene encodes CDR1 LNHNV and CDR2 YYDKDF (reference sequence). Here the CDR3 reads CATSRLGLAETYEQYF. The CDR3 DNA sequence: TGTGCCACCAGCAGGCTGGGACTAGCGGAGACCTACGAGCAGTACTTC.

This clone was seen a single time. The rearrangement uses TRBV19 and TRBJ2-1; no reliable D call. Looked up from germline, CDR1 is LNHDA and CDR2 is SQIVND (reference sequence). The germline V and J ends were trimmed by 5 bases and 0 bases, with 11 bases remaining between them. The CDR3 spans 15 residues. In DNA, the CDR3 is TGTGCCAGTAGTCCTAGTAGTATCTCCTACAATGAGCAGTTCTTC. This translates into CASSPSSISYNEQFF. Full variable domain (outside the CDR3, taken from reference TRBV19 and TRBJ2-1): DGGITQSPKYLFRKEGQNVTLSCEQNLNHDAMYWYRQDPGQGLRLIYYSQIVNDFQKGDIAEGYSVSREKKESFPLTVTSAQKNPTAFYLCASSPSSISYNEQFFGPGTRLTVL.

V usage is TRBV29-1 and J usage is TRBJ1-2; D remains ambiguous. Germline V gives CDR1 SQVTM, CDR2 ANQGSEA. The CDR3 covers 13 residues. V was shortened by 7 bases and J by 4 bases, with 16 bases between the two germline ends. The CDR3 protein is CSAPQEAAYGYTF. The DNA for the CDR3 is TGCAGCGCCCCCCAGGAGGCCGCCTATGGCTACACCTTC.

This rearrangement joins TRBV30 to TRBJ1-6; 7 bases match TRBD1. Losses at the gene ends were 0 bases for V and 4 bases for J; bases not matched to a gene: 3. CDR3 length: 15 residues. The germline gives CDR1 GTSNPN, CDR2 SVGIG (reference sequence). CDR3 region: CAWSVPRGYNSPLHF. CDR3 nucleotide sequence: TGTGCCTGGAGTGTACCCAGGGGGTATAATTCACCCCTCCACTTT.

The rearrangement uses TRBV2 and TRBJ2-1; 7 nucleotides agree with TRBD1. CDR1 is SNHLY and CDR2 is FYNNEI in the germline V gene. The CDR3 covers 13 residues. Losses at the gene ends were 6 bases for V and 5 bases for J; bases not matched to a gene: 4. This CDR3 reads CASRGGRDNEQFF. CDR3 DNA: TGTGCCAGCAGAGGGGGCAGGGACAATGAGCAGTTCTTC.

The gene calls are TRBV5-1 and TRBJ1-5; 10 bases line up with TRBD1. Germline lookup yields CDR1 SGHRS and CDR2 YFSETQ. There are 14 residues in the CDR3. V gave up 0 bases and J gave up 6 bases; unmatched junction bases: 0. The CDR3 DNA follows: TGCGCCAGCAGCTTGGGACAGGGGGCTCAGCCCCAGCATTTT. Amino acids: CASSLGQGAQPQHF. Full variable domain (rest looked up from reference TRBV5-1 and TRBJ1-5): KAGVTQTPRYLIKTRGQQVTLSCSPISGHRSVSWYQQTPGQGLQFLFEYFSETQRNKGNFPGRFSGRQFSNSRSEMNVSTLELGDSALYLCASSLGQGAQPQHFGDGTRLSIL.

The rearrangement joins TRBV25-1 to TRBJ2-3; no reliable D call. In germline, CDR1 is MGHDK, CDR2 SYGVNS. This CDR3 is built from 15 residues. Trimming shortened V by 5 bases and J by 0 bases, and 12 bases separated the two germline ends. As DNA, the CDR3 is TGTGCCAGCAGTCCAAACAGAATGAGCACAGATACGCAGTATTTT. Its translation is CASSPNRMSTDTQYF. Filled out from reference TRBV25-1 and TRBJ2-3, the complete variable domain reads EADIYQTPRYLVIGTGKKITLECSQTMGHDKMYWYQQDPGMELHLIHYSYGVNSTEKGDLSSESTVSRIRTEHFPLTLESARPSHTSQYLCASSPNRMSTDTQYFGPGTRLTVL.

The genes are TRBV9 and TRBJ2-1; TRBD1 matches at 7 bases. The V and J ends lost 3 bases and 4 bases, in that order; junction bases with no gene match: 7. CDR3 size: 15 residues. CDR1 is SGDLS, CDR2 YYNGEE, per germline. The CDR3 reads CASSDRDRPYNEQFF. CDR3 in DNA: TGTGCCAGCAGCGACCGGGACAGACCGTACAATGAGCAGTTCTTC.

The chain links TRBV19 to TRBJ1-1; 7 bases line up with TRBD1. The V segment lost 5 bases and the J segment 5 bases; nucleotides outside the gene matches: 8. The CDR3 has 14 amino acids. Germline assignment: CDR1 LNHDA and CDR2 SQIVND (reference sequence). CDR3 in DNA: TGTGCCAGTAGTCACGCGACAGGGAGGACTGAAGCTTTCTTT. Amino acids: CASSHATGRTEAFF.

The rearrangement links TRBV30 to TRBJ2-1, with D possibly matching TRBD2 (5 bases). This CDR3 spans 14 amino acids. Between the trimmed V and J ends, which lost 1 base and 5 bases, there was a span of 12 bases. The germline V gene has CDR1 GTSNPN and CDR2 SVGIG (reference sequence). CDR3 sequence reads: CAWSAGFGNNEQFF. In DNA, the CDR3 is TGTGCCTGGAGTGCGGGGTTTGGAAACAATGAGCAGTTCTTC.

J is TRBJ2-1 and V is TRBV5-1; TRBD1 agrees at 7 bases. The germline V gene encodes CDR1 SGHRS and CDR2 YFSETQ. The CDR3 consists of 15 residues. After removal of 4 bases from V and 6 bases from J, the junction contained 10 bases not matched to a gene. CDR3 sequence: CASSLLTGAVNEQFF. The CDR3 bases are TGCGCCAGCAGCCTCCTCACAGGGGCGGTCAATGAGCAGTTCTTC.

This clone was detected a few times. The chain couples TRBV21-1 to TRBJ2-7; TRBD2 is the table's D call, not checked against the DNA. TRBV21-1 is recorded as a pseudogene. The CDR3 extends over 10 amino acids. The CDR3 DNA reads TGTGCCCCCAGCGGATACGAGCAGTACTTC. Translated: CAPSGYEQYF.

The chain has TRBV28 and TRBJ2-3; TRBD1 is a possible D gene (6 bases). Trimming removed 6 bases from V and 2 bases from J, with 12 bases in between. The germline gives CDR1 MDHEN, CDR2 SYDVKM. This CDR3 spans 14 amino acids. As DNA, the CDR3 is TGTGCCAGCAGCTTTGACAGGTCCACAGATACGCAGTATTTT. It codes for CASSFDRSTDTQYF.

V gene TRBV6-5 combines with J gene TRBJ1-1, with TRBD1 matching 7 bases. Germline V gives CDR1 MNHEY, CDR2 SVGAGI. This CDR3 has 12 residues. Trimming cost V 10 bases and J 1 base; bases outside gene matches: 3. The CDR3 bases are TGTGCCACTAGACAGGGGAACACTGAAGCTTTCTTT. Encoded protein: CATRQGNTEAFF.